Sequencing of this TCR beta chain was carried out in a study of T cell responses to AZD1222 COVID-19 vaccine. Across the study: Second doses were pooled across both intervals (about 4 or about 12 weeks).

Whole-study findings and limits: Reports say nearly half of spike-specific TCRs go after unmutated variant regions. Only a handful of individuals given AZD1222 were seropositive at baseline. Clonal diversity was possibly underestimated; the donors were predominantly white British and more often female.

With regard to this clone: Its antigen is not identified.

Profiled with immunoSEQ multiplex PCR; TCRdb holds only in-frame clones, not every one. This table has approximately 150,000 clones, roughly 91% appearing once. Germline V gene sequence: CDR1 SNHLY, CDR2 FYNNEI. The length of the CDR3 is 14 residues. V lost 8 bases, J lost 6 bases, and 9 bases stayed unmatched. The sample in question was peripheral blood, obtained on day 0 of AZD1222 vaccination. The chain uses TRBV2 and TRBJ1-4; 7 bases fit TRBD1. This TCR was sampled from an adult in good health. CDR3 in amino acids: CASLPRGGDEKLFF. CDR3 coding DNA: TGTGCCAGCCTACCCCGAGGGGGCGATGAAAAACTGTTTTTT. Variable domain in full (rest from reference TRBV2 and TRBJ1-4): EPEVTQTPSHQVTQMGQEVILRCVPISNHLYFYWYRQILGQKVEFLVSFYNNEISEKSEIFDDQFSVERPDGSNFTLKIRSTKLEDSAMYFCASLPRGGDEKLFFGSGTQLSVL.